The 23 T cell receptor beta chains reported below all come from one sample, sequenced in a study of blood T cell repertoires in COVID-19. TCRdb's copy holds only in-frame clones and misses some; the assay was immunoSEQ multiplex PCR. The repertoire holds around 46,000 clones, with 70% to 90% as singletons. Sequencing used PBMCs or T cells enriched from blood (not recorded which). The receptors derive from a woman between 45 and 60 years old who had recovered from COVID-19.

J is TRBJ2-7 and V is TRBV5-5; TRBD2 might be the D (6 bases). V was trimmed by 3 bases and J by 0 bases, leaving 19 bases between them. Germline assignment: CDR1 SGHKS and CDR2 YYEKEE (reference sequence). The CDR3 spans 17 residues. The CDR3 coding sequence is TGTGCCAGCAGCTGGTGGCCGGCGGGGCCGAGCTCCTACGAGCAGTACTTC. This translates into CASSWWPAGPSSYEQYF.

The V and J genes are TRBV2 and TRBJ2-3, with D possibly being TRBD2 (6 bases). This CDR3 spans 15 amino acids. Trimming shortened V by 6 bases and J by 0 bases, and 13 bases separated the two germline ends. The germline CDR1 and CDR2 sequences are SNHLY and FYNNEI. Written as DNA, the CDR3 is TGTGCCAGCAGGGTACGGGCGGGGAGCACAGATACGCAGTATTTT. Translating it yields CASRVRAGSTDTQYF.

The chain couples TRBV6-5 to TRBJ2-5, with TRBD2 matching over 7 bases. The CDR3 totals 14 residues. Germline V gene lookup returns CDR1 MNHEY and CDR2 SVGAGI. With V trimmed by 6 bases and J by 0 bases, 4 bases remained unmatched. The CDR3 region is CASRMGGDQETQYF. The DNA for the CDR3 is TGTGCCAGCAGGATGGGGGGGGACCAAGAGACCCAGTACTTC.

The V and J genes are TRBV6-6 and TRBJ1-2; no definite D call. Per germline, CDR1 MNHNY and CDR2 SVGAGI (reference sequence). The CDR3 loop spans 15 amino acids. Between the trimmed V and J ends, which lost 2 bases and 6 bases, there was a span of 16 bases. CDR3 nucleotides: TGTGCCAGCAGTTACCCGGCCGGGAGCAGTGATGGCTACACCTTC. Protein product: CASSYPAGSSDGYTF.

About this clone itself: The junction and the germline gene differ at one end; a read error may be behind it. Distinct nucleotide sequences in the sample also encode this CDR3. The rearrangement uses TRBV19 and TRBJ1-1; no clear D. The CDR3 is 13 residues long. Germline loops: CDR1 LNHDA, CDR2 SQIVND (reference sequence). The CDR3 DNA sequence: TGTGCCAGCAGTACCCAGATGAACACTGAAGCTTTCTTT. As protein: CASSTQMNTEAFF. The variable domain in full, completed from reference TRBV19 and TRBJ1-1, reads DGGITQSPKYLFRKEGQNVTLSCEQNLNHDAMYWYRQDPGQGLRLIYYSQIVNDFQKGDIAEGYSVSREKKESFPLTVTSAQKNPTAFYLCASSTQMNTEAFFGQGTRLTVV.

The gene calls are TRBV28 and TRBJ2-1; 8 nucleotides align to TRBD2. This CDR3 comprises 16 residues. Germline V gives CDR1 MDHEN, CDR2 SYDVKM. Unmatched junction bases numbered 5, after V lost 4 bases and J lost 0 bases. The CDR3 loop is CASSSRGGSSYNEQFF. CDR3 sequence (DNA): TGTGCCAGCAGTTCCCGGGGGGGGAGCTCCTACAATGAGCAGTTCTTC.

DNA of the CDR3: TGTGCCAGCAGTTCCATTAACACCGGGGAGCTGTTTTTT. The encoded protein is CASSSINTGELFF. V is TRBV27 and J is TRBJ2-2; D is uncertain. V was shortened by 4 bases and J by 2 bases, with 5 bases between the two germline ends. The CDR3 spans 13 residues. CDR1 is MNHEY, CDR2 SMNVEV, per germline (reference sequence).

The chain joins TRBV28 to TRBJ2-7; 12 nucleotides line up with TRBD2. The CDR3 is 17 amino acids. After removal of 2 bases from V and 2 bases from J, the junction contained 7 bases not matched to a gene. Looked up from germline, CDR1 is MDHEN and CDR2 is SYDVKM. The CDR3 reads CASSLDRLAGATYEQYF. The CDR3 DNA sequence: TGTGCCAGCAGTTTAGACCGACTAGCGGGGGCTACCTACGAGCAGTACTTC.

The chain couples TRBV6-6 to TRBJ1-1; 9 bases line up with TRBD1. This CDR3 comprises 14 residues. Trimming removed 5 bases from V and 2 bases from J; junction bases left unmatched: 3. Germline values: CDR1 MNHNY, CDR2 SVGAGI (reference sequence). The CDR3 bases are TGTGCCAGCAGTAAGGACAGGGGCAACACTGAAGCTTTCTTT. Amino acids: CASSKDRGNTEAFF.

The CDR3 sequence: CSASILAGVRDNEQFF. Written as DNA, the CDR3 is TGCAGTGCTAGTATCCTAGCGGGAGTCCGCGACAATGAGCAGTTCTTC. V and J are TRBV20-1 and TRBJ2-1; TRBD2 matches at 10 bases. The CDR3 sequence is 16 residues long. Germline-derived CDR1 and CDR2 are DFQATT and SNEGSKA (reference sequence). Unmatched junction bases numbered 10, after V lost 3 bases and J lost 5 bases.

This chain connects TRBV7-2 to TRBJ1-1; D might be TRBD1 (5 bases). V shed 3 bases and J shed 1 base, with 9 bases lying between them. The germline gives CDR1 SGHTA, CDR2 FQGNSA. The CDR3 is 14 amino acids. The CDR3 nucleotides read TGTGCCAGCAGCTTCAGTCAGGGGAACACTGAAGCTTTCTTT. Its translation: CASSFSQGNTEAFF.

The chain is built from TRBV12-3 or TRBV12-4 and TRBJ2-5; the D gene is possibly TRBD1 (5 bases). The ends were cut back, 5 bases at V and 2 bases at J, with 9 bases in the middle. The CDR3 spans 13 residues. The CDR3, as DNA: TGTGCCAGCAGTCCGGACATTCAAGAGACCCAGTACTTC. This gives the protein CASSPDIQETQYF.

The chain joins TRBV19 to TRBJ1-5, with no clear D. The CDR3 consists of 15 residues. Trimming shortened V by 3 bases and J by 4 bases, and 13 bases separated the two germline ends. Germline CDR1 reads LNHDA; CDR2 reads SQIVND (reference sequence). For the CDR3, the DNA is TGTGCCAGTAGTATTTTCGGCGACACAAATCAGCCCCAGCATTTT. Translating it yields CASSIFGDTNQPQHF.

This clone was seen only once. The V and J genes are TRBV10-3 and TRBJ1-6; possibly TRBD1 for D (6 bases). The V gene lost 6 bases and the J gene lost 8 bases, with 14 bases spanning the gap. CDR3 size: 14 residues. Germline CDR1 reads ENHRY; CDR2 reads SYGVKD. CDR3 loop: CAISKQGSDSPLHF. Written as DNA, the CDR3 is TGTGCCATCAGCAAACAGGGATCGGATTCACCCCTCCACTTT.

The chain uses TRBV10-3 and TRBJ1-6, with 8 bases aligning to TRBD1. Trimming cost V 6 bases and J 8 bases; bases outside gene matches: 15. CDR1 is ENHRY, CDR2 SYGVKD, per germline. The CDR3 spans 17 residues. The CDR3 DNA follows: TGTGCCATCAGCGAACCGGACAGGGTGGGAAGGGATTCACCCCTCCACTTT. Translating it yields CAISEPDRVGRDSPLHF.

The gene calls are TRBV16 and TRBJ2-3; possible D gene TRBD2, 6 bases. Germline loops: CDR1 KGHSY, CDR2 FQNENV. V gave up 0 bases and J gave up 3 bases, with 10 bases separating them. The CDR3 is made up of 15 amino acids. This CDR3 reads CASSQSARGTDTQYF. The CDR3 DNA reads TGTGCCAGCAGCCAATCCGCCCGGGGGACAGATACGCAGTATTTT.

V and J are TRBV4-3 and TRBJ2-1; TRBD2 might be the D (6 bases). Trimming pared 1 base from V and 6 bases from J, leaving 13 bases between. Germline lookup yields CDR1 LGHNA and CDR2 YSLEER. The CDR3 covers 15 residues. As DNA, the CDR3 is TGCGCCAGCAGCCAAGCGCGACTAGTGGGCAATGAGCAGTTCTTC. Encoded protein: CASSQARLVGNEQFF.

In DNA, the CDR3 is TGTGCCAGTAGTTCAGGGGGGCTCTACGAGCAGTACTTC. Translated, it gives CASSSGGLYEQYF. V gene TRBV19 combines with J gene TRBJ2-7; possibly TRBD1 for D (7 bases). The germline V and J ends were trimmed by 5 bases and 3 bases, with 11 bases remaining between them. The CDR3 runs 13 residues. The V gene's germline CDR1 is LNHDA and CDR2 SQIVND (reference sequence).

This sequence joins TRBV2 and TRBJ2-7, with TRBD1 matching 8 bases. V lost 6 bases and J lost 5; bases outside the gene matches: 6. Looked up from germline, CDR1 is SNHLY and CDR2 is FYNNEI. CDR3 length: 13 amino acids. Written as DNA, the CDR3 is TGTGCCAGCAGGGCCGACAGGGGAAACGAGCAGTACTTC. As protein: CASRADRGNEQYF.

This clone was seen more than once but under ten times. This chain links TRBV5-1 with TRBJ2-1, with a tentative D call TRBD2 (5 bases). The ends were cut back, 0 bases at V and 8 bases at J, with 15 bases in the middle. This CDR3 spans 15 amino acids. CDR1 and CDR2 from the germline V gene are SGHRS and YFSETQ. The CDR3 nucleotides are TGCGCCAGCAGCTTGGGGCGAGGGTCGGCGGATGAGCAGTTCTTC. Translating it yields CASSLGRGSADEQFF.

V and J are TRBV28 and TRBJ1-1, with 10 nucleotides matching TRBD1. Germline V CDR1 and CDR2: MDHEN, SYDVKM. The length of the CDR3 is 14 residues. J was trimmed by 5 bases and V by 4 bases; bases with no gene match: 4. CDR3 DNA: TGTGCCAGCAGTTCCGCGGACAGGGGGACTGAAGCTTTCTTT. It encodes CASSSADRGTEAFF.

The chain carries TRBV2 and TRBJ2-2; possible D gene TRBD1, 5 bases. V was shortened by 8 bases and J by 4 bases, with 11 bases between the two germline ends. This CDR3 has 13 residues. Germline V gene sequence: CDR1 SNHLY, CDR2 FYNNEI. Here the CDR3 reads CASAIRGTGELFF. The CDR3 region has the DNA TGTGCCAGCGCGATAAGGGGCACCGGGGAGCTGTTTTTT.

The chain combines TRBV6-5 with TRBJ2-7; TRBD1 matches 9 bases. Germline-derived CDR1 and CDR2 are MNHEY and SVGAGI. Trimming removed 0 bases from V and 6 bases from J; junction bases left unmatched: 6. This CDR3 is built from 15 residues. CDR3: CASSYSMGTGLEQYF. The CDR3, as DNA: TGTGCCAGCAGTTACTCGATGGGGACAGGGCTCGAGCAGTACTTC.